The clone carrying this TCR beta chain was counted between two and nine times. Its target is unknown. Trimming at V came to 7 bases and at J to 6 bases, leaving 11 bases not matched to a gene. The CDR3 has 14 amino acids. CDR1 and CDR2 (germline): MDHEN, SYDVKM. Data came from immunoSEQ multiplex PCR; TCRdb stores just in-frame clones and leaves some out. This sample has some 54,000 clones, with 80% found just once. This sample was included in a study of OX40 agonist ivuxolimab in advanced cancers. Study-level findings and limits: In general, CD8+ T cells held more expanded clones than CD4+ did, on average. Circulating CD4+ and CD8+ T cells showed clonal expansion by week 6 at 0.1 to 3.0 mg/kg.

Sequenced material: CD4+ or CD8+ T cells sorted from blood, taken in a trial of the OX40 agonist ivuxolimab. The clonotype was recovered from an adult with an advanced solid tumor such as melanoma, head and neck, liver or kidney cancer. The chain recombines TRBV28 with TRBJ1-2; 7 positions agree with TRBD1. CDR3 in DNA: TGTGCCAGCATTACCACAGGGGTGAGAGATGGCTACACCTTC. Protein sequence: CASITTGVRDGYTF.